The next 13 T cell receptor beta chains were all read from a single sample in a study of regulatory T cells in long-lasting Graves disease. Specified time point: newly diagnosed GD, antithyroid drugs for less than 3 months. The TCR library used RNA extracted from PBMCs. CDR3-region Arm-PCR and iRepertoire HTBI primers produced the TCR beta libraries. Via MiXCR, TCRdb re-called the multiplex PCR reads, giving one row per CDR3 protein. The sample shows about 620,000 distinct CDR3 sequences, around 15% of them seen only once. These data were likewise used in another study, on T cells in Graves' hyperthyroidism and ophthalmopathy.

The sequenced sample was peripheral blood mononuclear cells (PBMCs), obtained at new diagnosis, from a patient treated with antithyroid drugs. All receptors derive from a woman in her 30s with Graves disease.

This chain uses TRBV14 with TRBJ1-1, with TRBD1 identical over 8 bases. Germline V gives CDR1 SGHDN, CDR2 FVKESK. J gave up 5 bases and V 4 bases, and 9 bases lay outside the gene matches. The CDR3 is made up of 15 amino acids. This chain's CDR3 is CASSRGWTGSTEAFF. The CDR3 DNA follows: TGTGCCAGCAGCCGGGGGTGGACAGGGTCAACTGAAGCTTTCTTT.

This clonotype came up many times. This rearrangement joins TRBV7-2 to TRBJ2-7; 13 bases are a match to TRBD2. The CDR3 consists of 16 residues. Germline CDR1 is SGHTA and CDR2 is FQGNSA. V lost 1 base and J lost 6; bases outside the gene matches: 6. CDR3 residues: CASSLVGGLAGAEQYF. The CDR3 bases are TGTGCCAGCAGCTTAGTGGGAGGACTAGCGGGAGCCGAGCAGTACTTC. Based on the CDR3 plus reference TRBV7-2 and TRBJ2-7, the full variable domain is GAGVSQSPSNKVTEKGKDVELRCDPISGHTALYWYRQSLGQGLEFLIYFQGNSAPDKSGLPSDRFSAERTGGSVSTLTIQRTQQEDSAVYLCASSLVGGLAGAEQYFGPGTRLTVT.

This clonotype has a count of ten or more. This chain uses TRBV6-1 with TRBJ2-7, with D possibly being TRBD1 (6 bases). CDR1 and CDR2 from the germline V gene are MNHNS and SASEGT. V shed 6 bases and J shed 1 base, with 10 bases lying between them. The CDR3 runs to 13 residues. The CDR3 nucleotides are TGTGCCAGCAGCGAGACAGGATCCTACGAGCAGTACTTC. Its translation is CASSETGSYEQYF.

This clonotype was found a few times. V gene TRBV13 combines with J gene TRBJ2-7; the D gene is possibly TRBD1 (6 bases). Per germline, CDR1 PRHDT and CDR2 FYEKMQ (reference sequence). The length of the CDR3 is 14 residues. V was shortened by 4 bases and J by 6 bases, with 16 bases between the two germline ends. The CDR3 sequence is CASSSSLSRGEQYF. The CDR3 DNA is TGTGCCAGCAGCTCCAGTTTAAGCAGGGGCGAGCAGTACTTC.

This clonotype occurred many times. The CDR3 protein is CASTLAGQPETQYF. In DNA, the CDR3 is TGTGCCAGCACCCTCGCAGGACAGCCAGAGACCCAGTACTTC. The V and J genes are TRBV28 and TRBJ2-5; tentatively, D is TRBD1 (6 bases). Per germline, CDR1 MDHEN and CDR2 SYDVKM. Trimming cost V 7 bases and J 4 bases, with 16 bases left between them. The CDR3 extends over 14 amino acids. The variable domain in full, with the rest retrieved from reference TRBV28 and TRBJ2-5, is DVKVTQSSRYLVKRTGEKVFLECVQDMDHENMFWYRQDPGLGLRLIYFSYDVKMKEKGDIPEGYSVSREKKERFSLILESASTNQTSMYLCASTLAGQPETQYFGPGTRLLVL.

The chain uses TRBV20-1 and TRBJ2-5; 8 positions agree with TRBD2. V lost 6 bases, J lost 0 bases, and 15 bases stayed unmatched. Germline loops: CDR1 DFQATT, CDR2 SNEGSKA (reference sequence). The length of the CDR3 is 17 residues. The CDR3, as DNA: TGCAGTGCCTTCTCCCTGGTAGCGGGATCATACCAAGAGACCCAGTACTTC. It encodes CSAFSLVAGSYQETQYF.

This clonotype was recorded at least ten times. The rearrangement uses TRBV7-3 and TRBJ2-3; the D gene is possibly TRBD2 (7 bases). This CDR3 region has 19 residues. Germline assignment: CDR1 SGHTA and CDR2 FQGTGA. Trimming stripped 3 bases from V and 6 bases from J, with 28 bases between. This CDR3 is CASSFSGRSLTGRTDTQYF. DNA for the CDR3: TGTGCCAGCAGCTTTAGCGGGCGGTCGTTGACAGGAAGGACGGATACGCAGTATTTT.

The J gene is TRBJ2-7, the V gene TRBV30; no clear D gene. This CDR3 is built from 11 residues. The V gene lost 5 bases and the J gene lost 1 base, with 6 bases spanning the gap. Germline CDR1 reads GTSNPN; CDR2 reads SVGIG (reference sequence). In DNA form, the CDR3 reads TGTGCCTGGTCTGATTCCTACGAGCAGTACTTC. Its translation: CAWSDSYEQYF.

This clonotype was picked up many times. This chain connects TRBV7-2 to TRBJ2-7; a possible D gene is TRBD2 (6 bases). CDR1 and CDR2 (germline): SGHTA, FQGNSA. The V and J ends lost 5 bases and 3 bases respectively, with 11 bases between them. This CDR3 is 13 amino acids long. The CDR3 bases are TGTGCCAGCAGCCCCCGGACTAACTACGAGCAGTACTTC. As protein: CASSPRTNYEQYF.

This clonotype showed up many times. CDR3 sequence (DNA): TGTGCCAGCAGTTTTCCCCTAGCGGGGACATCCTACGAGCAGTACTTC. Encoded protein: CASSFPLAGTSYEQYF. The chain is built from TRBV28 and TRBJ2-7, with 9 bases that match TRBD2. The ends lost 3 bases at V and 1 base at J; junction bases unmatched: 7. The CDR3 loop spans 16 amino acids. The germline V gene has CDR1 MDHEN and CDR2 SYDVKM.

This chain joins TRBV5-1 and TRBJ2-1; D may be TRBD1 (5 bases). CDR3 size: 13 residues. V was shortened by 4 bases and J by 9 bases, with 14 bases between the two germline ends. CDR1 and CDR2 (germline): SGHRS, YFSETQ. CDR3 nucleotides: TGCGCCAGCAGCCAGGGCCCCAACGTTGAGCAGTTCTTC. Encoded protein: CASSQGPNVEQFF. The complete variable domain, with remaining parts taken from reference TRBV5-1 and TRBJ2-1, reads KAGVTQTPRYLIKTRGQQVTLSCSPISGHRSVSWYQQTPGQGLQFLFEYFSETQRNKGNFPGRFSGRQFSNSRSEMNVSTLELGDSALYLCASSQGPNVEQFFGPGTRLTVL.

This clonotype appeared a few times. It may be a read error: a sequence one base away is much more abundant. The chain carries TRBV12-3 or TRBV12-4 and TRBJ2-3, with D perhaps TRBD2 (5 bases). Trimming took 5 bases from V and 8 from J, leaving 20 bases between them. This CDR3 has 15 residues. The CDR3 protein is CASSPGPNRAGTQYF. The CDR3 bases are TGTGCCAGCAGTCCCGGACCGAATCGGGCGGGTACGCAGTATTTT.

This clonotype occurred a few times. The chain couples TRBV19 to TRBJ1-1, with 7 nucleotides matching TRBD1. The junction had 3 bases not matched to a gene; V was cut back by 3 bases and J by 2 bases. CDR1 is LNHDA and CDR2 is SQIVND in the germline V gene (reference sequence). The CDR3 runs to 14 residues. The DNA for the CDR3 is TGTGCCAGTAGTATCGGACAGGTTAACACTGAAGCTTTCTTT. The encoded protein is CASSIGQVNTEAFF. Together with reference TRBV19 and TRBJ1-1, the CDR3 gives the full variable domain: DGGITQSPKYLFRKEGQNVTLSCEQNLNHDAMYWYRQDPGQGLRLIYYSQIVNDFQKGDIAEGYSVSREKKESFPLTVTSAQKNPTAFYLCASSIGQVNTEAFFGQGTRLTVV.